This T cell receptor beta chain was recovered during a study of blood T cell repertoires in COVID-19. TCRdb's table, derived via immunoSEQ multiplex PCR, lists solely in-frame clones and lacks some. The sample records some 200,000 clones, less than 90% being singletons. The CDR3 runs 13 residues. The V gene's germline CDR1 is SGHDT and CDR2 YYEEEE. The V gene lost 5 bases and the J gene lost 4 bases, with 12 bases spanning the gap. The sequencing input was PBMCs or T cells enriched from blood (not recorded which). This TCR was recovered from a woman aged 50 to 65 in a cohort exposed to, infected with or recovered from COVID-19 (not recorded which). The chain links TRBV5-6 to TRBJ1-2; D may be TRBD1 (6 bases). CDR3 sequence reads: CASRNQGIYGYTF. The CDR3 DNA reads as TGTGCCAGCAGGAATCAGGGGATCTATGGCTACACCTTC.